Sequencing of this T cell receptor (beta chain) was carried out in a study of sequential checkpoint blockade in melanoma. Germline V CDR1 and CDR2: SQVTM, ANQGSEA. Trimming took 6 bases from V and 0 from J, leaving 12 bases between them. This CDR3 contains 14 residues. Treatment here: randomized to nivolumab then ipilimumab (arm A) or the reverse (arm B). Sorted cells were live CD3+CD8+, lacking CD19 and CD56, from PBMCs. Clones were read by immunoSEQ multiplex PCR, and TCRdb kept only the in-frame ones, dropping some. The sample gives 7,000 to 9,500 clones, approximately 58% of which show up once; roughly 15% is in the top ten.

The chain couples TRBV29-1 to TRBJ1-3; D is unresolved. Sequencing used CD8+ T cells sorted from blood (inferred from file names), obtained from a patient given nivolumab and ipilimumab in sequence. This receptor was obtained from a human donor with melanoma. CDR3 region: CSVRSQNSGNTIYF. DNA for the CDR3: TGCAGCGTCCGATCACAGAACTCTGGAAACACCATATATTTT.